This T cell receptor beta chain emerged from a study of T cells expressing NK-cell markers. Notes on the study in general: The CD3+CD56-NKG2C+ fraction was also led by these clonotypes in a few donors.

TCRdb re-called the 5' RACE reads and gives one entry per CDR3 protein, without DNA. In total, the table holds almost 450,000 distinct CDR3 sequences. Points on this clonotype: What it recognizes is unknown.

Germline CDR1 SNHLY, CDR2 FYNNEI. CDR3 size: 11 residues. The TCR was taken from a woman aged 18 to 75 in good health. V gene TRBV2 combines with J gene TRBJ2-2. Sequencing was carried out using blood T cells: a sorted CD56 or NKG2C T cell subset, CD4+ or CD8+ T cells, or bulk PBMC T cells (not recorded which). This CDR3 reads CARRETGELFF.